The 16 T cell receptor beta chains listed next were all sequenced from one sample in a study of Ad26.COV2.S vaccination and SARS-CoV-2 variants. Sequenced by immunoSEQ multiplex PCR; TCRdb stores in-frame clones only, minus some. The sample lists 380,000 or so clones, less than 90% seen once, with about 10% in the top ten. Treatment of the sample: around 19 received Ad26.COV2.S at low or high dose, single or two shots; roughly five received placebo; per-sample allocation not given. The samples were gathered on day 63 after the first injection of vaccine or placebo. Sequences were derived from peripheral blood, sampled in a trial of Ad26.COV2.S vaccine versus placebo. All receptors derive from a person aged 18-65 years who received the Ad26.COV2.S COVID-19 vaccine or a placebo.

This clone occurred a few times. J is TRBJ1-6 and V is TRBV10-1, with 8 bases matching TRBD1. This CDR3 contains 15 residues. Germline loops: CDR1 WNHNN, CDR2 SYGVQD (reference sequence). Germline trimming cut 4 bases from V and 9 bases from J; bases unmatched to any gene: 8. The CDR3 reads CASSAGRGLSSPLHF. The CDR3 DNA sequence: TGCGCCAGCAGTGCTGGCAGGGGGCTGAGTTCACCCCTCCACTTT.

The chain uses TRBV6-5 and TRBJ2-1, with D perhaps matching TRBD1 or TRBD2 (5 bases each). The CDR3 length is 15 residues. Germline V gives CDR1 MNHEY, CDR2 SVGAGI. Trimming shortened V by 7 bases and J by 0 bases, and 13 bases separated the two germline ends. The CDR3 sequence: CASTRGTVSYNEQFF. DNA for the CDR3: TGTGCCAGCACGAGGGGAACGGTCTCCTACAATGAGCAGTTCTTC.

The CDR3 loop is CASSQGGTGAYNEQFF. The CDR3 DNA follows: TGTGCCAGCAGCCAGGGGGGGACAGGGGCCTACAATGAGCAGTTCTTC. This chain connects TRBV5-5 to TRBJ2-1; TRBD1 agrees at 10 bases. CDR1 is SGHKS, CDR2 YYEKEE, per germline (reference sequence). This CDR3 spans 16 amino acids. Trimming at V came to 4 bases and at J to 2 bases, leaving 6 bases not matched to a gene.

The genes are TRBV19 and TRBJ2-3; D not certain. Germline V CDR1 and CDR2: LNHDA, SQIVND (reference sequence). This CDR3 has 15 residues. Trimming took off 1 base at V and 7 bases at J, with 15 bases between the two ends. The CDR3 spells CASSIAGPPRHTQYF. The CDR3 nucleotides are TGTGCCAGTAGTATAGCAGGCCCTCCGAGGCATACGCAGTATTTT.

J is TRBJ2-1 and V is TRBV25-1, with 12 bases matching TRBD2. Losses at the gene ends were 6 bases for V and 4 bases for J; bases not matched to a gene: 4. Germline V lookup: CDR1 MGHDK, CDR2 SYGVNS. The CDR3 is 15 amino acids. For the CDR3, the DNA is TGTGCCAGCAGGACTAGCGGGAGTATGTACAATGAGCAGTTCTTC. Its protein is CASRTSGSMYNEQFF.

The CDR3 coding sequence is TGTGCCACCAGTTGGGGTAACACTGAAGCTTTCTTT. As protein: CATSWGNTEAFF. The chain joins TRBV24-1 to TRBJ1-1; D unresolved. Looked up from germline, CDR1 is KGHDR and CDR2 is SFDVKD. The CDR3 spans 12 residues. V was shortened by 6 bases and J by 2 bases, with 6 bases between the two germline ends.

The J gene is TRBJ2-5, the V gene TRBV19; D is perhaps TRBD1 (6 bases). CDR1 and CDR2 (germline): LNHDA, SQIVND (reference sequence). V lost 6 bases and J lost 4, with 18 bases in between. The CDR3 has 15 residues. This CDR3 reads CASSSGGGRGETQYF. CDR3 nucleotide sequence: TGTGCCAGTAGCTCAGGCGGCGGCAGGGGAGAGACCCAGTACTTC.

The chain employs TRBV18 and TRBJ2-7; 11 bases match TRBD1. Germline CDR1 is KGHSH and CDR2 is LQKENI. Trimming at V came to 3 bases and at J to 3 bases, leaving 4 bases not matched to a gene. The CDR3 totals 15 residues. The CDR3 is CASSPGTGGNYEQYF. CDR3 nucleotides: TGTGCCAGCTCACCGGGGACAGGGGGTAACTACGAGCAGTACTTC.

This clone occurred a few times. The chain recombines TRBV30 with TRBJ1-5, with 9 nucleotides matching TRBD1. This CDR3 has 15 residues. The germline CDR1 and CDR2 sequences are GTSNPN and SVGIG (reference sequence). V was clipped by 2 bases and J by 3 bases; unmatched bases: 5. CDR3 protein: CAWSTGQGDNQPQHF. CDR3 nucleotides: TGTGCCTGGAGTACGGGACAGGGTGACAATCAGCCCCAGCATTTT.

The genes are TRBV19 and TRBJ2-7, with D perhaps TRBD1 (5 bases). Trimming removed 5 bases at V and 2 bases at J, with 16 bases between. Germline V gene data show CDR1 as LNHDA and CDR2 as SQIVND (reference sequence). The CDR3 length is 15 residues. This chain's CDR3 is CASSGQGYLTYEQYF. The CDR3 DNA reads TGTGCCAGTAGTGGTCAGGGATATCTTACCTACGAGCAGTACTTC. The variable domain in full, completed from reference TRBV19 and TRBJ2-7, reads DGGITQSPKYLFRKEGQNVTLSCEQNLNHDAMYWYRQDPGQGLRLIYYSQIVNDFQKGDIAEGYSVSREKKESFPLTVTSAQKNPTAFYLCASSGQGYLTYEQYFGPGTRLTVT.

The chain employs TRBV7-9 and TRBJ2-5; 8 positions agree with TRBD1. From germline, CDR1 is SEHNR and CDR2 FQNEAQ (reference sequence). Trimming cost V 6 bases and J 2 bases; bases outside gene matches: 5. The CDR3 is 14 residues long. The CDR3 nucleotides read TGTGCCAGCAGACCCACAGGGGGACAAGAGACCCAGTACTTC. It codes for CASRPTGGQETQYF.

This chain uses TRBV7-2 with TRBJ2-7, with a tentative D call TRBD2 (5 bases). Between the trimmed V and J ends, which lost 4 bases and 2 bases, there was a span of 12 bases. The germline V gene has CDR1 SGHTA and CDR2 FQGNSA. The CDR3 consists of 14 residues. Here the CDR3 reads CASSSGLYPYEQYF. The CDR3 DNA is TGTGCCAGCAGCTCCGGACTCTACCCCTACGAGCAGTACTTC.

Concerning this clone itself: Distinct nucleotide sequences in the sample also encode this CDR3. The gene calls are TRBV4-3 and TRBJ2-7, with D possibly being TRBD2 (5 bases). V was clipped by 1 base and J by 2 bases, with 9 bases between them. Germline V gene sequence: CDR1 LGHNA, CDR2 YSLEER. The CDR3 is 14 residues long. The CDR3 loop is CASSQGRGTYEQYF. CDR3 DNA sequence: TGCGCCAGCAGCCAAGGACGGGGAACCTACGAGCAGTACTTC.

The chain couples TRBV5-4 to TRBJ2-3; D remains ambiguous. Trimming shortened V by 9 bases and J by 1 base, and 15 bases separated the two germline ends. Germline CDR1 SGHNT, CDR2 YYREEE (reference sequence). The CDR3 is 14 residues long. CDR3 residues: CATGSGTGTDTQYF. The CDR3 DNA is TGTGCCACCGGATCGGGCACAGGCACAGATACGCAGTATTTT.

The CDR3, as DNA: TGCGCCAGCAGCCGAGACCCGCAGGGGAACACTGAAGCTTTCTTT. It yields the protein CASSRDPQGNTEAFF. The V gene is TRBV5-1, the J gene TRBJ1-1, with a possible D match to TRBD1 (5 bases). CDR3 length: 15 residues. Germline V CDR1 and CDR2: SGHRS, YFSETQ. The germline V and J ends were trimmed by 4 bases and 1 base, with 14 bases remaining between them.

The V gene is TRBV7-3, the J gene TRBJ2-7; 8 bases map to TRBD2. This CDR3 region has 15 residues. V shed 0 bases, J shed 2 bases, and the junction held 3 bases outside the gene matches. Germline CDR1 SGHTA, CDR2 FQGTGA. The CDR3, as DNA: TGTGCCAGCAGCTTAACCGGGGGGGCCCCCTACGAGCAGTACTTC. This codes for CASSLTGGAPYEQYF.